This T cell receptor (beta chain) was observed in a study of cytomegalovirus exposure and HLA in healthy donors. Germline CDR1 reads SGHAT; CDR2 reads FQNNGV. With 1 base removed from V and 1 base from J, the gap between germline ends came to 10 bases. The CDR3 spans 16 residues. This clone was counted between two and nine times. Its target is unknown. General study results and limits: With later analysis, a missense DCLRE1C variant became linked to TCR beta V- and J-gene trimming. The majority of TCR sequences were rare, yet some public TCRs appeared in many donors. In vitro assays verified that a few CMV-associated chains recognized CMV antigens specifically.

The PCR used 60 Vbeta and 13 Jbeta primers. The repertoire was sequenced with immunoSEQ multiplex PCR; TCRdb's copy has only in-frame clones and lacks some. In the table there are more than 65,000 clones, over 70% of which are singletons. The sequence was collected from a man in his forties or fifties in good health and CMV-seronegative. The V gene is TRBV11-2, the J gene TRBJ2-2, with a weak D call TRBD1 (5 bases). Input material: PBMCs. CDR3 in amino acids: CASSLAGQWNTGELFF. CDR3 coding DNA: TGTGCCAGCAGCTTAGCCGGACAATGGAACACCGGGGAGCTGTTTTTT.